This TCR beta chain derives from a study of post-analysis software for immune sequencing data. About the study: Recorded subtypes: relapsing-remitting, secondary progressive, progressive-relapsing; some patients unannotated.

Each TCR beta cDNA library carried unique molecular identifiers. One entry per CDR3 protein results from TCRdb running MiXCR on the PCR reads. There are hundreds of thousands of distinct CDR3 sequences in the sample; about 32% occur only once, and roughly 0.57% lies in the top ten. Germline V gives CDR1 SEHNR, CDR2 FQNEAQ (reference sequence). CDR3 length: 16 residues. V shed 4 bases, J shed 2 bases, and the junction held 8 bases outside the gene matches. Study conclusions and caveats: Compared with controls, patients showed significantly lower normalized Chao1 diversity. F measure showed strong co-clustering of same-batch samples. Patients used several TRBV segments, including TRBV5-6, TRBV5-1 and TRBV20-1, more often than controls.

The sample holds a few counts of this clonotype. The antigen is undetermined. The specimen sequenced was blood. The genes are TRBV7-9 and TRBJ2-5; the match to TRBD1 covers 9 bases. This receptor was identified in a girl between 5 and 17 years old with multiple sclerosis. The CDR3 DNA reads TGTGCCAGCAGCTCCACAGGGGGCGCGGGTCAAGAGACCCAGTACTTC. Translation: CASSSTGGAGQETQYF.